This is a list of T cell receptor beta chains from one sample in a study of human thymus T cells. Profiling relied on immunoSEQ multiplex PCR, and the TCRdb table lists in-frame clones only, not all of them. The sample carries about 46,000 clones, about 95% recorded once. The sequenced material came from blood. These receptors were taken from a girl in the first two years of life with a congenital heart defect but otherwise immunologically healthy. CDR3s include the opening cysteine and the closing phenylalanine or tryptophan. Fields, in order: J gene, clone size, D gene, CDR3 length, V gene, CDR3 DNA, CDR3 protein. A D gene is named only where the DNA matches it firmly. A row's size may be missing; if present it is once, few, many or a size class.

TRBJ1-1 | NA | NA | 15 | TRBV10-3 | TGTGCCATCAGTGAGTTTGGTGAGATGAACACTGAAGCTTTCTTT | CAISEFGEMNTEAFF
TRBJ2-7 | NA | NA | 15 | TRBV15 | TGTGCCACCAGCAGAGGTCCAGGGGGGTCGGACGAGCAGTACTTC | CATSRGPGGSDEQYF
TRBJ2-7 | NA | NA | 15 | TRBV4-1 | TGCGCCAGCAGCCAAGCCCCAGGGAGCTCCTACGAGCAGTACTTC | CASSQAPGSSYEQYF
TRBJ2-5 | NA | TRBD2 | 13 | TRBV5-1 | TGCGCCAGCAGCGACGGACTAGCAGGGACCCAGTACTTC | CASSDGLAGTQYF
TRBJ2-2 | few | NA | 14 | TRBV9 | TGTGCCAGCAGCGTAGATTTCAGAACCGGGGAGCTGTTTTTT | CASSVDFRTGELFF
TRBJ1-3 | NA | NA | 15 | TRBV2 | TGTGCCAGCAGGTCGTCGCTGAGCTCTGGAAACACCATATATTTT | CASRSSLSSGNTIYF
TRBJ1-1 | NA | TRBD1 | 14 | TRBV29-1 | TGCAGCGTTGAAGGTGACAGGGGACGGACTGAAGCTTTCTTT | CSVEGDRGRTEAFF
TRBJ2-7 | NA | TRBD2 | 17 | TRBV4-3 | TGCGCCAGCAGCCAAGGACCACTAGCGGGGGGCTCCTACGAGCAGTACTTC | CASSQGPLAGGSYEQYF
TRBJ1-1 | NA | NA | 13 | TRBV30 | TGTGCCTGGAGGGGACAAGGGCAGGGGAAGGCTTTCTTT | CAWRGQGQGKAFF
TRBJ2-7 | NA | TRBD1 | 13 | TRBV27 | TGTGCCAGCGCCTACAGGGGGCCCTACGAGCAGTACTTC | CASAYRGPYEQYF
TRBJ2-5 | NA | TRBD2 | 17 | TRBV4-3 | TGCGCCAGCAGCCAAGAGTGGGGGGGGTGGTACCAAGAGACCCAGTACTTC | CASSQEWGGWYQETQYF
TRBJ2-1 | NA | TRBD1 | 16 | TRBV27 | TGTGCCAGCAGCCACCCCCGGGACAGGGTAAACAATGAGCAGTTCTTC | CASSHPRDRVNNEQFF
TRBJ2-5 | NA | TRBD1 | 17 | TRBV4-1 | TGCGCCAGCAGCTGGGGACAGGGGGGCGTAGGGAAAGAGACCCAGTACTTC | CASSWGQGGVGKETQYF
TRBJ2-1 | few | NA | 14 | TRBV21-1 | TGTGCCAGCAGGGACTGTGTCTCCTACAATGAGCAGTTCTTC | CASRDCVSYNEQFF
TRBJ1-1 | NA | NA | 13 | TRBV30 | TGTGCCTGGACAGGGAGAGAAAACACTGAAGCTTTCTTT | CAWTGRENTEAFF
TRBJ2-2 | NA | TRBD1 | 16 | TRBV7-3 | TGTGCCAGCAGCTTAATAGGGACAGGGACGACCGGGGAGCTGTTTTTT | CASSLIGTGTTGELFF
TRBJ2-2 | NA | NA | 16 | TRBV10-2 | TGCGCCAGCAGGGAAATACTAGCAAGGGTTGCCGGGGAGCTGTTTTTT | CASREILARVAGELFF
TRBJ1-1 | NA | NA | 13 | TRBV29-1 | TGCAGCGTTGAAGACGGACTGAACACTGAAGCTTTCTTT | CSVEDGLNTEAFF
TRBJ2-7 | NA | TRBD1 | 15 | TRBV27 | TGTGCCAGCAGCGTCCGGGGGACAGGGAACTACGAGCAGTACTTC | CASSVRGTGNYEQYF
TRBJ2-2 | NA | TRBD1 | 12 | TRBV2 | TGTGCCAGGAGACAGGGGACCGGGGAGCTGTTTTTT | CARRQGTGELFF
TRBJ1-1 | NA | NA | 13 | TRBV18 | TGTGCCAGCTCACCGATAGCTGACACTGAAGCTTTCTTT | CASSPIADTEAFF
TRBJ1-5 | NA | TRBD1 | 15 | TRBV28 | TGTGCCAGCAGTTTAAACAGGGGCGCCAATCAGCCCCAGCATTTT | CASSLNRGANQPQHF
TRBJ2-2 | NA | TRBD2 | 15 | TRBV7-6 | TGTGCCAGCAGCTTAGGGACTAGCGGGGCCGGGGAGCTGTTTTTT | CASSLGTSGAGELFF
TRBJ2-3 | NA | NA | 12 | TRBV7-2 | TGTGCCAGCAGCTTCTTCGCAGATACGCAGTATTTT | CASSFFADTQYF
TRBJ1-1 | NA | NA | 14 | TRBV7-9 | TGTGCCAGCAGCCCCCAGGGTGGGAACACTGAAGCTTTCTTT | CASSPQGGNTEAFF
TRBJ1-5 | NA | NA | 14 | TRBV10-3 | TGTGCCATCAGTGTCGGAAAGATCAATCAGCCCCAGCATTTT | CAISVGKINQPQHF
TRBJ2-7 | NA | NA | 13 | TRBV5-4 | TGTGCCAGCAGCGTGGGGCCACCCTACGAGCAGTACTTC | CASSVGPPYEQYF
TRBJ1-2 | NA | TRBD1 | 15 | TRBV5-1 | TGCGCCAGCAGCCTACGACAGGGGATAGGCTATGGCTACACCTTC | CASSLRQGIGYGYTF
TRBJ1-5 | once | NA | 15 | TRBV28 | TGTGCCAGCACTTCCAGGTCGTATAGCAATCAGCCCCAGCATTTT | CASTSRSYSNQPQHF
TRBJ2-3 | NA | TRBD2 | 14 | TRBV27 | TGTGCCACCGGACTAGCGGGAGGGTTCGATACGCAGTATTTT | CATGLAGGFDTQYF
TRBJ2-2 | NA | NA | 15 | TRBV9 | TGTGCCAGCAGCCATTCTAGTACGAACACCGGGGAGCTGTTTTTT | CASSHSSTNTGELFF
TRBJ2-1 | NA | NA | 16 | TRBV25-1 | TGTGCCAGCAGTGATCGGACAGGGACTACCTACAATGAGCAGTTCTTC | CASSDRTGTTYNEQFF
TRBJ2-5 | NA | NA | 14 | TRBV28 | TGTGCCAGCAGTTTATCGTGGGGCGGGGAGACCCAGTACTTC | CASSLSWGGETQYF
TRBJ1-5 | NA | TRBD1 | 17 | TRBV2 | TGTGCCAGCAGTTTGGGACAGGGAGGGGGCCTTAATCAGCCCCAGCATTTT | CASSLGQGGGLNQPQHF
TRBJ2-5 | NA | NA | 15 | TRBV7-3 | TGTGCCAGCAGCTTAATCGGCGCCCGCCAAGAGACCCAGTACTTC | CASSLIGARQETQYF
TRBJ1-1 | NA | NA | 13 | TRBV7-9 | TGTGCCAGCAGGACTCACGGGGAGGATAAAGCTTTCTTT | CASRTHGEDKAFF
TRBJ2-2 | NA | NA | 14 | TRBV6-4 | TGTGCCAGCAGTGAAGACAGTCCGACCGGGGAGCTGTTTTTT | CASSEDSPTGELFF
TRBJ2-7 | NA | TRBD2 | 17 | TRBV11-2 | TGTGCCAGCAGCTCGCGACTAGCGGGGAGTTTACCCTACGAGCAGTACTTC | CASSSRLAGSLPYEQYF
TRBJ2-1 | NA | NA | 18 | TRBV5-4 | TGTGCCAGCAGCTTATTCGGGCAGGCCGCGGTCCCTTACAATGAGCAGTTCTTC | CASSLFGQAAVPYNEQFF
TRBJ2-2 | NA | NA | 12 | TRBV6-6 | TGTGCCAGCACCACAGGGTCCGGGGAGCTGTTTTTT | CASTTGSGELFF
TRBJ2-1 | once | NA | 12 | TRBV5-4 | TGTGCCAGCAGCCGGAGCGGCAATGAGCAGTTCTTC | CASSRSGNEQFF
TRBJ2-1 | NA | NA | 17 | TRBV7-8 | TGTGCCAGCAGCCCTACGAGCCGTGGGAGGACCTACAATGAGCAGTTCTTC | CASSPTSRGRTYNEQFF
TRBJ2-1 | NA | TRBD2 | 17 | TRBV14 | TGTGCCAGCAGCCAAGAGGGGATGGTAGCGGGGTACAATGAGCAGTTCTTC | CASSQEGMVAGYNEQFF
TRBJ2-5 | NA | NA | 15 | TRBV9 | TGTGCCAGCAGCGCGCACCCCGCAAGTAGTGAGACCCAGTACTTC | CASSAHPASSETQYF